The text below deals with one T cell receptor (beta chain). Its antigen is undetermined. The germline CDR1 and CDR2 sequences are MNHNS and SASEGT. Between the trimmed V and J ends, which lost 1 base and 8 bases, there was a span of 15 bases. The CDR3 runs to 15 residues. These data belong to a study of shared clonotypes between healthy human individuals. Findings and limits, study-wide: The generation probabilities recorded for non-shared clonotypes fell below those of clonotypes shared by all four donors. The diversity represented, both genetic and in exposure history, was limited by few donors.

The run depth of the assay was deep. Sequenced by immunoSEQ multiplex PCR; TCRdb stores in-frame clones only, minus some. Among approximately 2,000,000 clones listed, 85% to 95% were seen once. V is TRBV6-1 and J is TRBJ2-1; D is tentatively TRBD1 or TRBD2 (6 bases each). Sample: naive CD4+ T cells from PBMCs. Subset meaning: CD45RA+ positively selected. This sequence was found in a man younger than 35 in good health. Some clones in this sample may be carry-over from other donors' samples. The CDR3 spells CASSEGGARDHEQFF. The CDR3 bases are TGTGCCAGCAGTGAAGGGGGGGCTCGCGACCATGAGCAGTTCTTC.